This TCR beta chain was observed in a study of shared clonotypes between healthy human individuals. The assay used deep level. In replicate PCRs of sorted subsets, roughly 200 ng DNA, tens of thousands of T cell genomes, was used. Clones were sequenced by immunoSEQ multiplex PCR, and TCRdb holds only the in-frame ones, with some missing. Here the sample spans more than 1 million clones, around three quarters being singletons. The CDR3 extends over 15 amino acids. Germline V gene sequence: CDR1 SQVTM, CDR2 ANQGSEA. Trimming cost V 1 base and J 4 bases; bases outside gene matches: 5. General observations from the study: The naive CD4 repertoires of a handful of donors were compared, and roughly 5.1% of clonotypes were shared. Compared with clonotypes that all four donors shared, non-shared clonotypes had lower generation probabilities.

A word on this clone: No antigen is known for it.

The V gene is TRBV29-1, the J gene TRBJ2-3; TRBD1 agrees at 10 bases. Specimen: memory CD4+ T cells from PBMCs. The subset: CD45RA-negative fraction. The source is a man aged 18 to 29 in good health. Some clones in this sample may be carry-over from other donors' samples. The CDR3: CSVEARDRGADTQYF. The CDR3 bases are TGCAGCGTTGAAGCCCGGGACAGGGGTGCAGATACGCAGTATTTT.